The rows below give T cell receptor beta chains drawn from one sample of a study of spatial heterogeneity in lung cancer. In TCRdb, the 5' RACE reads were re-called with MiXCR into one record per CDR3 protein. Counted here are some 85,000 distinct CDR3 sequences, around 21% occurring once; the ten biggest clones make up 6.2%. Sequencing was performed on PBMCs, taken at surgery. These receptors originate from a male donor with early-stage non-small cell lung cancer. The conserved cysteine and the conserved F or W are not part of the CDR3 here. Fields, in order: CDR3 length, D gene, V gene, CDR3 protein. A D gene is named only where the DNA matches it firmly.

12 NA TRBV5-1 ATREGGMNTEAF
10 NA TRBV29-1 SVGTVQETQY
13 TRBD1 TRBV9 ASTYSGGGGDIQY
13 NA TRBV2 ASSESRVVGEKLF
15 NA TRBV9 ASSAAREERGNYGYT
13 NA TRBV21-1 ASSKGRAVYNEQF
11 NA TRBV7-2 ASLYSYNSPLH
14 NA TRBV6-5 ASSYSRGRTPGELF
15 TRBD2 TRBV27 ASSYSLTSGSFAEQF
11 NA TRBV28 ASSSSAGDTQY
15 TRBD2 TRBV6-6 ASRRLAGESGANVLT
14 TRBD1 TRBV4-1 ASSQDGDRGIAEAF
13 TRBD1 TRBV3-1 ASSQKGTGAIGYT
16 TRBD2 TRBV20-1 SAKGFSSGRHSYNEQF
12 TRBD1 TRBV7-2 ASSSGTGWETQY
12 NA TRBV5-4 ASSWRWAPYEQY
11 TRBD2 TRBV30 AWSAASGRAGF